This T cell receptor beta chain was profiled in a study of beta chain features in type 1 diabetes. Notes on the study in general: More deletions and fewer insertions at VDJ junctions were found in patients with type 1 diabetes.

Expressed TCRB transcripts got sequenced, as all isolated RNA was reverse transcribed. Assay: immunoSEQ multiplex PCR; the TCRdb copy retains only in-frame clones and omits some. Among 250,000 or so clones listed, roughly two thirds were seen once. Notes on this clone: Antigen unknown.

The sequencing input was naive CD4+ T cells from blood. The TCR was taken from a man aged 30 to 45 in good health.

CDR3 region: CAISESRGTNNSPLHF. CDR3 sequence (DNA): TGTGCCATCAGTGAGTCGAGGGGGACGAACAATTCACCCCTCCACTTT. The rearrangement links TRBV10-3 to TRBJ1-6, with D possibly matching TRBD1 (6 bases). Deletions cut 0 bases from V and 7 bases from J, with 13 bases between. The CDR3 extends over 16 amino acids. Germline CDR1 is ENHRY and CDR2 is SYGVKD.